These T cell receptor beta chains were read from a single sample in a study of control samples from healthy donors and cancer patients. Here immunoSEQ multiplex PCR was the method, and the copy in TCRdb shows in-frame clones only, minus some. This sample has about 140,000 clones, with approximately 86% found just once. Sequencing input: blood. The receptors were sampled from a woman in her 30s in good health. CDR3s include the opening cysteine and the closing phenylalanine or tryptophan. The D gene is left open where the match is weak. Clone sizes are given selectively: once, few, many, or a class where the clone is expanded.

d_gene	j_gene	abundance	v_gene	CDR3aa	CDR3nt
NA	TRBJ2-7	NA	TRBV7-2	CASSLDKIPIF	TGTGCCAGCTCCTTAGATAAGATCCCCATCTTC
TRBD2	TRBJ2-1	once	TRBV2	CAGFGGSSYNEQFF	TGTGCCGGATTTGGCGGGAGCTCCTACAATGAGCAGTTCTTC
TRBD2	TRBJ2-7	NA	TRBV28	CVSRAGARYEQYF	TGTGTTTCCCGGGCGGGAGCTCGCTACGAGCAGTACTTC
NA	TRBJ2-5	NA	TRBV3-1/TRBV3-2	CASSPGVAGTQYF	TGTGCCAGCAGCCCCGGGGTAGCCGGGACCCAGTACTTC
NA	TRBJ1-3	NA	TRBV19	CASSIETGSGNTIYF	TGTGCCAGTAGTATAGAGACGGGCTCTGGAAACACCATATATTTT
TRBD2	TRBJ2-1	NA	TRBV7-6	CASSLAAGTTGNEQFF	TGTGCCAGCAGCTTAGCAGCCGGGACTACGGGGAATGAGCAGTTCTTC
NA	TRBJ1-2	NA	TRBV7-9	CASSTEGRNYGYTF	TGTGCCAGCAGCACAGAGGGCAGAAACTATGGCTACACCTTC
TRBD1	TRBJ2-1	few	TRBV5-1	CASSWTGPTGEQFF	TGCGCCAGCAGCTGGACAGGGCCGACAGGTGAGCAGTTCTTC
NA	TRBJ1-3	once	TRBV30	CASNIGFGNTIYF	TGTGCCAGTAATATAGGTTTTGGAAACACCATATATTTT
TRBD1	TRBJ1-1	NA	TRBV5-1	CASSLDDRGLYTEAFF	TGCGCCAGCAGCTTGGATGACAGGGGGCTTTACACTGAAGCTTTCTTT
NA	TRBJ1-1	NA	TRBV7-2	CASSLTLREAFF	TGTGCCAGCAGCTTAACCCTCCGTGAAGCTTTCTTT
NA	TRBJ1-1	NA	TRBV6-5	CASSLDTFDTEAFF	TGTGCCAGCAGCCTAGACACCTTCGACACTGAAGCTTTCTTT
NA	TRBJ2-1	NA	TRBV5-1	CASSLEFGVEQFF	TGCGCCAGCAGCTTGGAGTTTGGGGTTGAGCAGTTCTTC
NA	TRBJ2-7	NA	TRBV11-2	CASSALSGSEQYF	TGTGCCAGCAGCGCGCTTAGCGGAAGCGAGCAGTACTTC
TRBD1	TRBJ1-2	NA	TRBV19	CASSKDREVFYGYTF	TGTGCCAGTAGTAAGGACAGGGAGGTTTTCTATGGCTACACCTTC
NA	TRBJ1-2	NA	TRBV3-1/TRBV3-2	CASSPQAMSYGYTF	TGTGCCAGCAGCCCCCAGGCCATGAGCTATGGCTACACCTTC
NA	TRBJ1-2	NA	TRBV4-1	CASSQEAGYNGYTF	TGCGCCAGCAGCCAAGAGGCGGGGTACAATGGCTACACCTTC
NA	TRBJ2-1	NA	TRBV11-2	CASSLDLTGINEQFF	TGTGCCAGCAGCTTAGATCTAACAGGGATCAATGAGCAGTTCTTC
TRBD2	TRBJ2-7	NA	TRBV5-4	CASSFGLAGVSEQYF	TGTGCCAGCAGCTTTGGACTAGCGGGAGTTTCGGAGCAGTACTTC
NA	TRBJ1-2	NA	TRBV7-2	CASSIDEGRAGYTF	TGTGCCAGCAGCATAGACGAGGGTCGGGCTGGCTACACCTTC
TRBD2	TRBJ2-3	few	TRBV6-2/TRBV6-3	CASSLRLAGDTQYF	TGTGCCAGCAGTCTCCGACTAGCGGGAGATACGCAGTATTTT
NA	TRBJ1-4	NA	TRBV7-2	CASSETGNGLRGEKLFF	TGTGCCAGCAGCGAGACCGGAAATGGGCTCCGCGGTGAAAAACTGTTTTTT
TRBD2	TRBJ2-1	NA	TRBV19	CASSTPTSGIYNEQFF	TGTGCCAGTAGTACCCCAACTAGCGGGATCTACAATGAGCAGTTCTTC
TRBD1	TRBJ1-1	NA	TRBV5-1	CASSPQGANTEAFF	TGCGCCAGCAGCCCGCAGGGGGCCAACACTGAAGCTTTCTTT
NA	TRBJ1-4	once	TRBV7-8	CASSRGAESEKLFF	TGTGCCAGCAGCCGTGGAGCTGAATCCGAAAAACTGTTTTTT